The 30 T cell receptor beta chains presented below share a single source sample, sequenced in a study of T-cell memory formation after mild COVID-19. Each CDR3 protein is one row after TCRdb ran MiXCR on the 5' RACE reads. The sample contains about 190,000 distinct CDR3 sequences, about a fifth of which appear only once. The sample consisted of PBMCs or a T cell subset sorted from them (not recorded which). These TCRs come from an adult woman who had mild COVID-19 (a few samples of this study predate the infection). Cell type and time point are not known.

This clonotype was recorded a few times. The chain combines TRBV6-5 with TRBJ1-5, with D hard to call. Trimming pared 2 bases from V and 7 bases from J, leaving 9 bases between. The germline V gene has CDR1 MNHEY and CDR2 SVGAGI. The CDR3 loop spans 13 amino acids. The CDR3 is CASSYSSRQPQHF. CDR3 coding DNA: TGTGCCAGCAGTTACAGCTCACGCCAGCCCCAGCATTTT.

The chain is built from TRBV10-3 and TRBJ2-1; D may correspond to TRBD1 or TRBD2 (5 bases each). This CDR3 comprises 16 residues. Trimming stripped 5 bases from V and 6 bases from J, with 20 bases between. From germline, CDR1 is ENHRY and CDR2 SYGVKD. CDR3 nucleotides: TGTGCCATCAGTTTGTATCAGGAGGCAGGGATCAATGAGCAGTTCTTC. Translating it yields CAISLYQEAGINEQFF.

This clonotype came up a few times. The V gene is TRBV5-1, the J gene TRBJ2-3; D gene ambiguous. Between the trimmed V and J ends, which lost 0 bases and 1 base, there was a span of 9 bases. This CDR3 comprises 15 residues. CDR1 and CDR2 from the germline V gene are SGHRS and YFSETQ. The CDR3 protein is CASSLGEGGTDTQYF. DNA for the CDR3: TGCGCCAGCAGCTTGGGGGAAGGCGGCACAGATACGCAGTATTTT.

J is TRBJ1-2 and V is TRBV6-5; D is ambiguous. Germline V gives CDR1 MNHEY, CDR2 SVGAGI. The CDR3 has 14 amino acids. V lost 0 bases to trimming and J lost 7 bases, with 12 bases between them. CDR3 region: CASSYSIIEGGYTF. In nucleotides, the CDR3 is TGTGCCAGCAGTTACTCGATCATAGAGGGTGGCTACACCTTC.

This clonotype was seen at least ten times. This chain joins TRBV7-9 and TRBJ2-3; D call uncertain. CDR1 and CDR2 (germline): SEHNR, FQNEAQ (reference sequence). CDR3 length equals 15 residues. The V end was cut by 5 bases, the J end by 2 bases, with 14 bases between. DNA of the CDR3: TGTGCCAGCAGCCCGTTTCCCCGGTACACAGATACGCAGTATTTT. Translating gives CASSPFPRYTDTQYF.

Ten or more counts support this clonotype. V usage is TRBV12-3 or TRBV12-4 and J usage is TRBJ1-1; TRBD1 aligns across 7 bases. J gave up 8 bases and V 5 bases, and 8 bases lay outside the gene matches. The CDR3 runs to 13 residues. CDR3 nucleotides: TGTGCCAGCAGTCTCGCGGGAGGGGGCGAAGCTTTCTTT. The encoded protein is CASSLAGGGEAFF.

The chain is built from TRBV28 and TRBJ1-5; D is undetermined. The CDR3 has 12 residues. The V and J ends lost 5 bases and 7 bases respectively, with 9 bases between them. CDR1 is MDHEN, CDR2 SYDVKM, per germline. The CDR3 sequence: CASSPLGQPQHF. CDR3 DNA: TGTGCCAGCAGTCCCCTGGGCCAGCCCCAGCATTTT.

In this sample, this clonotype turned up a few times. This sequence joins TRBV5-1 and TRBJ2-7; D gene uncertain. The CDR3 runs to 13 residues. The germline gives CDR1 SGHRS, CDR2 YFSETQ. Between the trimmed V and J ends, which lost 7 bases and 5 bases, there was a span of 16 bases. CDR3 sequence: CASGGETDNEQYF. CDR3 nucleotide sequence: TGCGCCAGCGGCGGTGAGACTGACAACGAGCAGTACTTC. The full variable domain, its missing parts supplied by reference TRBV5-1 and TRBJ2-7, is KAGVTQTPRYLIKTRGQQVTLSCSPISGHRSVSWYQQTPGQGLQFLFEYFSETQRNKGNFPGRFSGRQFSNSRSEMNVSTLELGDSALYLCASGGETDNEQYFGPGTRLTVT.

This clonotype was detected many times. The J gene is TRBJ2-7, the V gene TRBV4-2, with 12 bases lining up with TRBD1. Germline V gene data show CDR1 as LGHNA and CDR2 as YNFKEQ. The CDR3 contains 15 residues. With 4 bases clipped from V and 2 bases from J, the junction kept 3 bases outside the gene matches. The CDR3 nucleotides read TGTGCCAGCAGCCTTGGGACAGGGGGCCCCTACGAGCAGTACTTC. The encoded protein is CASSLGTGGPYEQYF.

CDR3 bases: TGCGCCAGCAGCTTGGAGGAGCGGGTCCTCTCCTACGAGCAGTACTTC. It codes for CASSLEERVLSYEQYF. This chain links TRBV5-1 with TRBJ2-7; perhaps TRBD2 as D (6 bases). The CDR3 loop spans 16 amino acids. V was shortened by 0 bases and J by 0 bases, with 13 bases between the two germline ends. Germline lookup yields CDR1 SGHRS and CDR2 YFSETQ.

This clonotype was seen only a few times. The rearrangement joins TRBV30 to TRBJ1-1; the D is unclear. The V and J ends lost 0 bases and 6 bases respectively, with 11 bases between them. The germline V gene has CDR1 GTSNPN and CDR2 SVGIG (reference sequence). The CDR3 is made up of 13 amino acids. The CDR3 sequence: CAWSVGPAAEAFF. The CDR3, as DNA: TGTGCCTGGAGTGTGGGCCCTGCTGCTGAAGCTTTCTTT.

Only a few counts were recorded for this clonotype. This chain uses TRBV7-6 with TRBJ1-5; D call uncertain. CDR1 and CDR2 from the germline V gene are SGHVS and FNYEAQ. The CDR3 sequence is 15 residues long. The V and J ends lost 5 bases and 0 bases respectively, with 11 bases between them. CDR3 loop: CASSPVPDSNQPQHF. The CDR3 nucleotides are TGTGCCAGCAGCCCAGTCCCGGATAGCAATCAGCCCCAGCATTTT.

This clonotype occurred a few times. CDR3 DNA: TGTGCCAGCAGTCCGAGCGGGGAGTATGGAGATACGCAGTATTTT. Its translation: CASSPSGEYGDTQYF. The chain couples TRBV12-3 or TRBV12-4 to TRBJ2-3; 7 bases map to TRBD2. The CDR3 consists of 15 residues. The J segment lost 5 bases and the V segment lost 5 bases, leaving 10 bases of the junction unmatched.

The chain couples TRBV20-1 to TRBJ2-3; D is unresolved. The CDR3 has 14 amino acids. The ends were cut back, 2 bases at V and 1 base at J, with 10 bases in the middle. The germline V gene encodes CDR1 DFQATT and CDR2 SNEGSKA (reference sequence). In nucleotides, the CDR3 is TGCAGTGCTAGACCCCAGGTTGGCACAGATACGCAGTATTTT. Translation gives CSARPQVGTDTQYF.

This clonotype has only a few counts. CDR3 in DNA: TGCAGTGCTAGAGAACGGGACAGTCGGGAGACCCAGTACTTC. As protein: CSARERDSRETQYF. This chain uses TRBV20-1 with TRBJ2-5; 7 bases map to TRBD1. CDR3 size: 14 residues. Germline loops: CDR1 DFQATT, CDR2 SNEGSKA (reference sequence). Trimming removed 0 bases from V and 5 bases from J; junction bases left unmatched: 6.

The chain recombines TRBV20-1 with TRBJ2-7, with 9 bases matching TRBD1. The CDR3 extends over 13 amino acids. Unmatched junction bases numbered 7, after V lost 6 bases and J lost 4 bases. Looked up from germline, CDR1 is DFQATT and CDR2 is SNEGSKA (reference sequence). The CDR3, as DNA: TGCAGTGCACAGGGACAGGGTTGGTACGAGCAGTACTTC. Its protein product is CSAQGQGWYEQYF.

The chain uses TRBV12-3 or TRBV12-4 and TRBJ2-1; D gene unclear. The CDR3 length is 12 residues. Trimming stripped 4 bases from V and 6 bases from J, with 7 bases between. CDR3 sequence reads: CASSWDLNEQFF. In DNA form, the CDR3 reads TGTGCCAGCAGTTGGGATCTCAATGAGCAGTTCTTC.

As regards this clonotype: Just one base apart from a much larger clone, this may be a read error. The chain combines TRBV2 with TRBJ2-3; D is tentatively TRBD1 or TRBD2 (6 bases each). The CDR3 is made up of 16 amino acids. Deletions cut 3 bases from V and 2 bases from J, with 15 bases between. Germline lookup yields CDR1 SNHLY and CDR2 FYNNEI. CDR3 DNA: TGTGCCAGCAGTGACCAGTGGGGGGCCCTCACAGATACGCAGTATTTT. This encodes CASSDQWGALTDTQYF.

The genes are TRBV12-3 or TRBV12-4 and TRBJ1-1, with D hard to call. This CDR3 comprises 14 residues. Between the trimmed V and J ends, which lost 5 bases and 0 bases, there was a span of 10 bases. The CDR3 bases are TGTGCCAGCAGTCATACAGTGGTGAACACTGAAGCTTTCTTT. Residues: CASSHTVVNTEAFF.

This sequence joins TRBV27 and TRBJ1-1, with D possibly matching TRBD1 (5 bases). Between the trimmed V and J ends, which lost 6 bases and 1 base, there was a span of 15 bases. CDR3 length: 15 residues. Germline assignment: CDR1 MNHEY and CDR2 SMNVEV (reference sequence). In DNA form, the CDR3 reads TGTGCCAGCAGATCAGGGCTCGGGGGGAACACTGAAGCTTTCTTT. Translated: CASRSGLGGNTEAFF.

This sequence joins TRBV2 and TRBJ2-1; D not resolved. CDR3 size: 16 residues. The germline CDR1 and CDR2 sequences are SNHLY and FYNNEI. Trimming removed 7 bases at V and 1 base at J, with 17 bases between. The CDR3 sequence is CASTERTVISYNEQFF. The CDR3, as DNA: TGTGCCAGCACAGAAAGGACGGTGATTTCCTACAATGAGCAGTTCTTC.

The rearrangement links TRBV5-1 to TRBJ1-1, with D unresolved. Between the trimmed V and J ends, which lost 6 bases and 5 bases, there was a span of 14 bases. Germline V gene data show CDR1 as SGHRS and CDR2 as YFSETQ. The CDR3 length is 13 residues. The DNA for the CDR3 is TGCGCCAGCACTATCGAGGGAGGGACTGAAGCTTTCTTT. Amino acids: CASTIEGGTEAFF.

The CDR3 sequence: CASSGGTSGGARDTQYF. CDR3 nucleotides: TGTGCCAGCAGTGGAGGGACTAGCGGGGGGGCTCGGGATACGCAGTATTTT. The V and J genes are TRBV12-3 or TRBV12-4 and TRBJ2-3, with TRBD2 matching over 16 bases. Germline trimming cut 5 bases from V and 6 bases from J; bases unmatched to any gene: 8. This CDR3 is 17 amino acids long.

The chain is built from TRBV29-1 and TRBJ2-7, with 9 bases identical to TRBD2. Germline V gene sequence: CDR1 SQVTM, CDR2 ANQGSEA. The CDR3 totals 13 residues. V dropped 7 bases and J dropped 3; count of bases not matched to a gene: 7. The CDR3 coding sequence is TGCAGCGGGGCGGGAGGGGACGACTACGAGCAGTACTTC. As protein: CSGAGGDDYEQYF.

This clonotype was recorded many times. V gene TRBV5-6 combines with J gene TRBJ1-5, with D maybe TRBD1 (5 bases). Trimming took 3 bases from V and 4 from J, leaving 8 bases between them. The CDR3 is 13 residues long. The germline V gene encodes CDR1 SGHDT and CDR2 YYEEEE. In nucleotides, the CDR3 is TGTGCCAGCAGCTGGGGGGGAAATCAGCCCCAGCATTTT. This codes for CASSWGGNQPQHF.

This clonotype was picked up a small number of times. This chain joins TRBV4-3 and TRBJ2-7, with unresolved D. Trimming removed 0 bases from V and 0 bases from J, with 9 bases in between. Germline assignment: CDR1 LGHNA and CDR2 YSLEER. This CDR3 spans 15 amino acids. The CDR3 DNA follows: TGCGCCAGCAGCCAAGAATCTCTGGGCTCCTACGAGCAGTACTTC. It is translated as CASSQESLGSYEQYF.

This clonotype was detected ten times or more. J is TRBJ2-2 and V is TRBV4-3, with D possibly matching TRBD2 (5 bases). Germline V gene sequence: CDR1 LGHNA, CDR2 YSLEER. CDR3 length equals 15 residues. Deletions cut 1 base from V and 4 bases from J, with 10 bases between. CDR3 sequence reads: CASSQAGSITGELFF. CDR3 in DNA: TGCGCCAGCAGCCAAGCGGGGAGTATCACCGGGGAGCTGTTTTTT.

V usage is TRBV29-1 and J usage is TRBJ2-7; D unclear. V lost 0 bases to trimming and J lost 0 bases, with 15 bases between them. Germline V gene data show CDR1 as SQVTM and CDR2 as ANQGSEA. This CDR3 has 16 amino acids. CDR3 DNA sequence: TGCAGCGTTGAAGATGCTAGACGGAGTAGCTCCTACGAGCAGTACTTC. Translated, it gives CSVEDARRSSSYEQYF.

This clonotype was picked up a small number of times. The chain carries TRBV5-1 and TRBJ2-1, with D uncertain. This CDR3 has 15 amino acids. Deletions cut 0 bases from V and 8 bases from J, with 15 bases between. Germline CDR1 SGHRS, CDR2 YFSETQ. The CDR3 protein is CASSLADRLRDEQFF. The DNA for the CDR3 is TGCGCCAGCAGCTTGGCCGATCGACTTAGGGATGAGCAGTTCTTC. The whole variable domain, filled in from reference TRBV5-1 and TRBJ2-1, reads KAGVTQTPRYLIKTRGQQVTLSCSPISGHRSVSWYQQTPGQGLQFLFEYFSETQRNKGNFPGRFSGRQFSNSRSEMNVSTLELGDSALYLCASSLADRLRDEQFFGPGTRLTVL.

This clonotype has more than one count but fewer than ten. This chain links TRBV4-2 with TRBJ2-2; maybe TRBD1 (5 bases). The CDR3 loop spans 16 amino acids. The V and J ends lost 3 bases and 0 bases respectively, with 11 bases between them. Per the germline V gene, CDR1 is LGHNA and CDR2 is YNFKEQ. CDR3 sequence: CASSHDQGTNTGELFF. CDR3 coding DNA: TGTGCCAGCAGCCACGATCAGGGTACGAACACCGGGGAGCTGTTTTTT.